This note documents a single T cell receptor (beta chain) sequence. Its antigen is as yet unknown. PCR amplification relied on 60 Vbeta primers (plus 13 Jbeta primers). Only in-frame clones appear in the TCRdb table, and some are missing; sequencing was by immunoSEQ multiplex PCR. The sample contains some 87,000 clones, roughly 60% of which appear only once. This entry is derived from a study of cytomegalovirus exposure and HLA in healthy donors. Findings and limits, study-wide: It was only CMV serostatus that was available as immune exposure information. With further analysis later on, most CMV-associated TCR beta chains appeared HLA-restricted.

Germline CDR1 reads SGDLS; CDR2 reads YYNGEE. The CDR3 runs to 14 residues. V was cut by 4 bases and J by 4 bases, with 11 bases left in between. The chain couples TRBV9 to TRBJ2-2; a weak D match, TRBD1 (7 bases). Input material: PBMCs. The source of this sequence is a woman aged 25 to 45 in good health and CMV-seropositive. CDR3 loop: CASSPRGATGELFF. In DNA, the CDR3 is TGTGCCAGCAGCCCCAGGGGGGCCACCGGGGAGCTGTTTTTT.